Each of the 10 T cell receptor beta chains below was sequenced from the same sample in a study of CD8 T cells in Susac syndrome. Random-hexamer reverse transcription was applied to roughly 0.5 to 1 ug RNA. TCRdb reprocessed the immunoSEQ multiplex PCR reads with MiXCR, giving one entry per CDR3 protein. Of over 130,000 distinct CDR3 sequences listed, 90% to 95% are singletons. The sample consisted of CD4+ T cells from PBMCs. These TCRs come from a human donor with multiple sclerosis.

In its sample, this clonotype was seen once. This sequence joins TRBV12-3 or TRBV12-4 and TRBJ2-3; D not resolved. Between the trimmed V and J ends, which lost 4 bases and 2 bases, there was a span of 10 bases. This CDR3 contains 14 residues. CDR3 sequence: CASSWVTSTDTQYF. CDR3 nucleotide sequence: TGTGCCAGCAGTTGGGTGACATCCACAGATACGCAGTATTTT.

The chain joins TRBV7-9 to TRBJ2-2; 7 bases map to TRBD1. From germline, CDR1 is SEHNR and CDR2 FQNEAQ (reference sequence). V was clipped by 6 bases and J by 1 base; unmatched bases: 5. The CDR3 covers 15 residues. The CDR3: CASRPGTENTGELFF. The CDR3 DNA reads TGTGCCAGCAGACCCGGGACAGAGAACACCGGGGAGCTGTTTTTT.

The CDR3 DNA reads as TGTGCCAGCAGCCAATTCTACGAGCAGTACTTC. It encodes CASSQFYEQYF. This sequence joins TRBV3-1 and TRBJ2-7; D not certain. Germline V gives CDR1 LGHDT, CDR2 YNNKEL (reference sequence). CDR3 length equals 11 residues. Trimming removed 2 bases from V and 3 bases from J, with 2 bases in between.

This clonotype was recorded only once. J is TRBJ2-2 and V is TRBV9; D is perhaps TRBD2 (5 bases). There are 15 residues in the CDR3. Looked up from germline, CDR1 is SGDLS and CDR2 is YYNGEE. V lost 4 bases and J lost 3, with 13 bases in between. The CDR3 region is CASSIEGRYTGELFF. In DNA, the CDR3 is TGTGCCAGCAGCATCGAGGGCAGATACACCGGGGAGCTGTTTTTT.

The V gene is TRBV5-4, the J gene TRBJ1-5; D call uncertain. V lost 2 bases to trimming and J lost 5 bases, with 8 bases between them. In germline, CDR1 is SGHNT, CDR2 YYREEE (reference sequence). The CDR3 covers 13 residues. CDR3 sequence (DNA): TGTGCCAGCAGCTTCGGACGCGATCAGCCCCAGCATTTT. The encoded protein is CASSFGRDQPQHF. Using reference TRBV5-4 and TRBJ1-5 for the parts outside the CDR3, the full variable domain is ETGVTQSPTHLIKTRGQQVTLRCSSQSGHNTVSWYQQALGQGPQFIFQYYREEENGRGNFPPRFSGLQFPNYSSELNVNALELDDSALYLCASSFGRDQPQHFGDGTRLSIL.

The DNA of the CDR3 is TGCAGTGCTAGAGTGGGGGTAATGAGGGAAGAGACCCAGTACTTC. Amino acid sequence: CSARVGVMREETQYF. This rearrangement joins TRBV20-1 to TRBJ2-5, with D perhaps being TRBD1 or TRBD2 (5 bases each). This CDR3 has 15 residues. Germline values: CDR1 DFQATT, CDR2 SNEGSKA (reference sequence). Trimming pared 1 base from V and 3 bases from J, leaving 15 bases between.

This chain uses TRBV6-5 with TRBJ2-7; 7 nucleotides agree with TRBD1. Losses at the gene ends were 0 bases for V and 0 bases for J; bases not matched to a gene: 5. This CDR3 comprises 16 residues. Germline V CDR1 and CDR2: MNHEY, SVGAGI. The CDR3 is CASSYSTTGISYEQYF. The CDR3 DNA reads TGTGCCAGCAGTTACTCGACGACAGGGATCTCCTACGAGCAGTACTTC.

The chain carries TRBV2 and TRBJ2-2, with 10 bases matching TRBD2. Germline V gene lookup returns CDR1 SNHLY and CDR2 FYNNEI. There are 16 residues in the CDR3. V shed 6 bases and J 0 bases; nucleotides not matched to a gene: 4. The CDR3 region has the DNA TGTGCCAGCAGCGCTAGCGGGAGCGCGAACACCGGGGAGCTGTTTTTT. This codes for CASSASGSANTGELFF.

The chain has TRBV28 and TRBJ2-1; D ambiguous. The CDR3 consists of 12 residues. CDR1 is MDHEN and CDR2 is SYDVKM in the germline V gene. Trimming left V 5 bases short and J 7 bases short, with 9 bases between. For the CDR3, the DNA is TGTGCCAGCAGTCGACTCGTAAATGAGCAGTTCTTC. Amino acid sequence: CASSRLVNEQFF.

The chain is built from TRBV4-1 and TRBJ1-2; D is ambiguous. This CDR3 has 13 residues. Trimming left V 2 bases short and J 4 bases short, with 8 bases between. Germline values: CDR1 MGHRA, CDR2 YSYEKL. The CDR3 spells CASSQRLFYGYTF. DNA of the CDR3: TGCGCCAGCAGCCAACGGCTTTTCTATGGCTACACCTTC.